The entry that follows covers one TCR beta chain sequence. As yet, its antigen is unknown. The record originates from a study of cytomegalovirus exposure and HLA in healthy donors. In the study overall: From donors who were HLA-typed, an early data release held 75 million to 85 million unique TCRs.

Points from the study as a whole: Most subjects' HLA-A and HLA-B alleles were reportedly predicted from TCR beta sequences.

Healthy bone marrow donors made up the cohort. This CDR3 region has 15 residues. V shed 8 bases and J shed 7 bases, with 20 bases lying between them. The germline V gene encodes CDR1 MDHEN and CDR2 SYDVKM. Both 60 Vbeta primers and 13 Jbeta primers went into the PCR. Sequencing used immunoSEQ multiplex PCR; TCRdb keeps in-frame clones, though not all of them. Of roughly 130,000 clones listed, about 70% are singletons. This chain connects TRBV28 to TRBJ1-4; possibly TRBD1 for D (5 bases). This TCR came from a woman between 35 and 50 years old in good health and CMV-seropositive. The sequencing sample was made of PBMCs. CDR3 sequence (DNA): TGTGCCAGCCGAGAAGGGGATGGTAGCTCTGAAAAACTGTTTTTT. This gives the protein CASREGDGSSEKLFF.